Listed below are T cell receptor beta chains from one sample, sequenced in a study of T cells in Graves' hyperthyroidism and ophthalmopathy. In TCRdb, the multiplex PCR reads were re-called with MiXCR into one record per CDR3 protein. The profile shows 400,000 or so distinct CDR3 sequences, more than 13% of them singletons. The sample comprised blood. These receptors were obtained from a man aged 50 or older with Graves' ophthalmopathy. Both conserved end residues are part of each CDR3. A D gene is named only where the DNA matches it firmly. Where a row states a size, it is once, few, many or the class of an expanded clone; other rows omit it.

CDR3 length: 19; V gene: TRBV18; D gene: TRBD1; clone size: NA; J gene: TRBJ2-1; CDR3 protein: CASSLLLTPGQGKNDEQFF; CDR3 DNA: TGTGCCAGCTCACTCCTCCTTACCCCGGGACAGGGTAAGAATGATGAGCAGTTCTTC
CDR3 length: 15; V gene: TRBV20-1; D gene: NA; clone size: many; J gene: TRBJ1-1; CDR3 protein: CSARRDQAGWTEAFF; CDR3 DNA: TGCAGTGCTAGAAGGGACCAGGCGGGTTGGACTGAAGCTTTCTTT
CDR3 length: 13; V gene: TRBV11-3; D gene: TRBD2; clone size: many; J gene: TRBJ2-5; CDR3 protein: CATSLAGIETQYF; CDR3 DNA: TGTGCCACTTCCCTAGCGGGTATAGAGACCCAGTACTTC
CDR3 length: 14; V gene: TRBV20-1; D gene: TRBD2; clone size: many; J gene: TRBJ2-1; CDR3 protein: CSANRASGSNEQFF; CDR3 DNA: TGCAGTGCTAATAGGGCTAGCGGGAGTAATGAGCAGTTCTTC
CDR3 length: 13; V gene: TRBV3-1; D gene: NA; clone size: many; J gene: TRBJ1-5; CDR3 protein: CASSQDVRSAQHF; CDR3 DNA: TGTGCCAGCAGCCAAGATGTCAGATCAGCCCAGCATTTT
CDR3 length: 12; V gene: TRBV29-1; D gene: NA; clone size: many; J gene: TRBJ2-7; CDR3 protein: CSGRDNSYEQYF; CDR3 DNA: TGCAGCGGGAGGGACAACTCCTACGAGCAGTACTTC
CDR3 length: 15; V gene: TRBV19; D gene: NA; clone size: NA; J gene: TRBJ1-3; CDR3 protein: CASSILGGYGNTIYF; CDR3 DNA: TGTGCCAGTAGTATTCTGGGGGGCTATGGAAACACCATATATTTT
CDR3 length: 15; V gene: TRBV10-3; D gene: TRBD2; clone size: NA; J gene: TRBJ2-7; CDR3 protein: CAISETAGTRNEQYF; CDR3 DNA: TGTGCCATCAGTGAGACGGCCGGGACTAGAAACGAGCAGTACTTC
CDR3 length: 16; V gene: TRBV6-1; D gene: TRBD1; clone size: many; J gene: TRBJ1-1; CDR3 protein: CASSFLQGFSNTEAFF; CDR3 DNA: TGTGCCAGCAGTTTCTTACAGGGGTTTTCGAACACTGAAGCTTTCTTT
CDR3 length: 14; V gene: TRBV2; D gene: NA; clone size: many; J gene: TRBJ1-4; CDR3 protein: CASIPRSTNEKLFF; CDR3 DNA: TGTGCCAGCATTCCACGATCAACTAATGAAAAACTGTTTTTT
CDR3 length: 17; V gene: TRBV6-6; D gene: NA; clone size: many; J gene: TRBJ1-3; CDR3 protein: CASSYSGTFYSGNTIYF; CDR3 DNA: TGTGCCAGCAGTTACTCCGGGACATTTTACTCTGGAAACACCATATATTTT
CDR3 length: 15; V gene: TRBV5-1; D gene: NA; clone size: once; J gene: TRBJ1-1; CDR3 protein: CASSSFTTVSHEAFF; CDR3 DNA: TGTGCCAGCAGCTCTTTTACGACAGTATCACATGAAGCTTTCTTT
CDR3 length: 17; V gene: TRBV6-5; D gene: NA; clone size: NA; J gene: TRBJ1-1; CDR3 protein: CASSYPGNGVMNTEAFF; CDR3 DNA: TGTGCCAGCAGTTACCCGGGAAACGGTGTAATGAACACTGAAGCTTTCTTT
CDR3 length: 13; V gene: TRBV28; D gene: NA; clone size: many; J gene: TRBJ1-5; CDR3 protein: CASRIYSNQPQHF; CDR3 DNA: TGTGCCAGCAGAATATATAGCAATCAGCCCCAGCATTTT
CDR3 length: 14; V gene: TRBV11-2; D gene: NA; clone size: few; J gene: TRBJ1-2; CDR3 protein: CASSLDRPNYGYTF; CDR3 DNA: TGTGCCAGCAGCTTAGATCGTCCTAACTATGGCTACACCTTC
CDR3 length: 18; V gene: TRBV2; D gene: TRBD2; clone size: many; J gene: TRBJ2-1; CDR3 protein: CASSAGTSGRGSYNEQFF; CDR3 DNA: TGTGCCAGCAGTGCTGGGACTAGCGGTAGGGGGTCCTACAATGAGCAGTTCTTC
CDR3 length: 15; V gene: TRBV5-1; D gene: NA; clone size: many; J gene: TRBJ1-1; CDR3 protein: CASSLLDSMNTEAFF; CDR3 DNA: TGCGCCAGCAGCTTGTTAGATTCTATGAACACTGAAGCTTTCTTT
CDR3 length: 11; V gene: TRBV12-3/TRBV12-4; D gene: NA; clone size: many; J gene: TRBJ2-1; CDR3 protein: CAPIQNNEQFF; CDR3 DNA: TGTGCCCCGATCCAAAACAATGAGCAGTTCTTC
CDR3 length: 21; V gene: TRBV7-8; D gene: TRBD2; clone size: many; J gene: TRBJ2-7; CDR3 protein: CASSLVAGTAGTSGRSGEQYF; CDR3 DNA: TGTGCCAGCAGCTTAGTCGCCGGGACAGCCGGGACTAGCGGGAGATCCGGCGAGCAGTACTTC
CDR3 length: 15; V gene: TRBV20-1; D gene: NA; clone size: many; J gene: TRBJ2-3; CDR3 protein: CSADLSGPLTDTQYF; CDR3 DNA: TGCAGTGCGGACCTTAGCGGTCCGCTCACAGATACGCAGTATTTT
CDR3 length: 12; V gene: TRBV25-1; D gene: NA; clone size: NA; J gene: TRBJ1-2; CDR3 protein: CASRGRGYGYTF; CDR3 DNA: TGTGCCAGCAGAGGAAGGGGCTATGGCTACACCTTC
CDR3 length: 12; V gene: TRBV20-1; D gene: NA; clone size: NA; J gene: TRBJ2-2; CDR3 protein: CSARTLSRELFF; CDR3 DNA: TGCAGTGCTAGGACCCTATCCAGGGAGCTGTTTTTT
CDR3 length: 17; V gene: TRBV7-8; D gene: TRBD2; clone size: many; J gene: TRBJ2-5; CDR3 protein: CASSFGASGRAEKTQYF; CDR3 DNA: TGTGCCAGCAGCTTTGGGGCAAGCGGGAGGGCTGAGAAGACCCAGTACTTC
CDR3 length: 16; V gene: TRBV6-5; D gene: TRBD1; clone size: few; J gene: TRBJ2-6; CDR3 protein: CASSYSGTGGANVLTF; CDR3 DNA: TGTGCCAGCAGTTACTCCGGGACAGGAGGGGCCAACGTCCTGACTTTC
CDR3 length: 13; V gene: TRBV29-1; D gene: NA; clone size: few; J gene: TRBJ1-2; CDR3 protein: CSEANSSNYGYTF; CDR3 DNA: TGCAGCGAAGCAAACTCCTCTAACTATGGCTACACCTTC
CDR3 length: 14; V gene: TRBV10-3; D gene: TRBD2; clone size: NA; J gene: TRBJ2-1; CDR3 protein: CAVKRREGGNEQFF; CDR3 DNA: TGTGCCGTAAAACGGCGGGAGGGCGGCAATGAGCAGTTCTTC
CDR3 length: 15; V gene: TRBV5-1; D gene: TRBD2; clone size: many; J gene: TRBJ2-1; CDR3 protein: CASSPGRLADNEQFF; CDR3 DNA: TGCGCCAGCAGCCCGGGGAGACTAGCGGACAATGAGCAGTTCTTC
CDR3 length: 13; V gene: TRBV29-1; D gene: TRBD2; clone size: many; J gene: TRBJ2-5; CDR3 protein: CSETSGNQETQYF; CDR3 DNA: TGCAGTGAGACTAGCGGGAATCAAGAGACCCAGTACTTC
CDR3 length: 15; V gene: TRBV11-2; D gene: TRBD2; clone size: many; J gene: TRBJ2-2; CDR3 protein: CASSLAGGDTGELFF; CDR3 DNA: TGTGCCAGCAGCTTAGCCGGGGGGGACACCGGGGAGCTGTTTTTT
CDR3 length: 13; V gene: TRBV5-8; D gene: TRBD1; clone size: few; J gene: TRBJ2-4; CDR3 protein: CASSSGQGFTQYF; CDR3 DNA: TGTGCCAGCAGCTCCGGACAGGGGTTCACTCAGTACTTC
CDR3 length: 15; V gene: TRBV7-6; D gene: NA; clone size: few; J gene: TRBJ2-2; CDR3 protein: CASSLDSAGAGELFF; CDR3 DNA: TGTGCCAGCAGCTTAGACTCAGCCGGGGCCGGGGAGCTGTTTTTT
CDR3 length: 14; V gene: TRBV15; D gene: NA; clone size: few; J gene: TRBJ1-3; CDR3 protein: CATSSQGSGNTIYF; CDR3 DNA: TGTGCCACCAGCAGCCAGGGAAGTGGAAACACCATATATTTT
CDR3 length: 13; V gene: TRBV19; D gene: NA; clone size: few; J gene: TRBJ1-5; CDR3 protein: CATGRGSNQPQHF; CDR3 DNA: TGTGCCACCGGGAGGGGAAGCAATCAGCCCCAGCATTTT
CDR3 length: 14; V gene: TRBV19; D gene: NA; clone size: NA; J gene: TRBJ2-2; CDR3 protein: CASIWRVDTGELFF; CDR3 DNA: TGTGCCAGTATATGGAGGGTTGACACCGGGGAGCTGTTTTTT
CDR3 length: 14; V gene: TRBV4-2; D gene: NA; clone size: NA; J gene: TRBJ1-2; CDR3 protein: CASSQEGGPYGYTF; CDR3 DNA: TGTGCCAGCAGCCAAGAGGGGGGCCCCTATGGCTACACCTTC
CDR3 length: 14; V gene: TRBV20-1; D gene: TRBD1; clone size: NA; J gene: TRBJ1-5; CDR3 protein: CSASDGQGNQPQHF; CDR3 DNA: TGCAGTGCTAGTGACGGACAGGGCAATCAGCCCCAGCATTTT
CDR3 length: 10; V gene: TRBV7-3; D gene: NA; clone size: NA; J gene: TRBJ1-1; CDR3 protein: CASSPRPAFF; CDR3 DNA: TGTGCCAGCAGCCCCCGGCCAGCTTTCTTT
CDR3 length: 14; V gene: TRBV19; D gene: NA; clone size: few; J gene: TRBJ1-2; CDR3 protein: CASRTQGNSYGYTF; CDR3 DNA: TGTGCCAGTAGGACACAGGGAAATTCCTATGGCTACACCTTC
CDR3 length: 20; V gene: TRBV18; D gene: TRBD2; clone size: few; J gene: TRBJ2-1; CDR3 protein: CASSPSGRIAHTSPYNEQFF; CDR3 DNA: TGTGCCAGCTCCCCGAGCGGGAGGATCGCTCATACCTCCCCTTACAATGAGCAGTTCTTC
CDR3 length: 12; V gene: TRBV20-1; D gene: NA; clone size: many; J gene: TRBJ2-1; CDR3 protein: CSARDGPGEQFF; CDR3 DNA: TGCAGTGCTAGAGATGGGCCGGGTGAGCAGTTCTTC
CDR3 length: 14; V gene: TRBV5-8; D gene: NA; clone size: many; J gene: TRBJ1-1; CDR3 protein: CASSYPPGMTEAFF; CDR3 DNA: TGTGCCAGCAGCTACCCCCCGGGGATGACTGAAGCTTTCTTT
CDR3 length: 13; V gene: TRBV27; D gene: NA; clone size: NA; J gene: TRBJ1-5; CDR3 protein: CASSFGDNQPQHF; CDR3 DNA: TGTGCCAGCAGTTTTGGGGATAATCAGCCCCAGCATTTT
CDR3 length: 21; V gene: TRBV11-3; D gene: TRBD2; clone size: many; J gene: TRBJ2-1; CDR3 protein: CASSEGVWASGRKTSYNEQFF; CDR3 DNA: TGTGCCAGCAGCGAGGGTGTTTGGGCTAGCGGGAGGAAAACCTCCTACAATGAGCAGTTCTTC